This TCR beta chain was documented in a study of T cells in Graves' hyperthyroidism and ophthalmopathy (dated by TCRdb to about 2019). Study-level background: Peripheral blood samples were taken at the time of initial diagnosis, prior to any treatment. TCR V-J signatures able to tell the groups apart were searched for in a discovery cohort of 100 patients, of whom fewer than 45 had Graves' ophthalmopathy and more than 55 had stable Graves' hyperthyroidism. Prospective prediction of ophthalmopathy was tested in an independent validation cohort consisting of about 19 hyperthyroidism patients and 17 patients who later progressed to ophthalmopathy. The 100 discovery patients were randomly split 7:3 into training and test sets. The study also compared thyroid tissue and blood T-cell repertoires from a handful of Graves' hyperthyroidism patients. After sampling, hyperthyroidism patients received methimazole starting at 30 mg daily, and ophthalmopathy patients received high-dose intravenous methylprednisolone. The paper reports TCR Vbeta CDR3 sequencing of 130 to 150 peripheral blood samples: around 41 ophthalmopathy, under 85 hyperthyroidism and around 17 progressor patients. The investigation overall reported the following: During validation, the model predicted progression to ophthalmopathy a median of about 5.9 months ahead of onset, with more than 55% sensitivity and 72% to 80% specificity. No statistical method was used to set the sample size in advance, and investigators knew the group allocation. Blood samples also contained most of the expanded thyroid clonotypes (frequency above 0.001), which suggests that blood repertoires may reflect thyroid immune responses. In cross-validation, a model built on a 13 V-J signature told ophthalmopathy apart from stable hyperthyroidism with 87.88% sensitivity and 81% to 82% specificity, and in testing the same model reached 80%/75%.

From its cysteine to its phenylalanine, the CDR3 spans 13 amino acids. Only the CDR3 part of the read is kept: 39 bases, read in frame from the first base. V is shortened by 3 bases, J by 0 bases, and the region joining them spans 6 bases. CDR1 MDHEN and CDR2 SYDVKM were looked up in the germline V gene. Stable Graves' hyperthyroidism was defined as the absence of progression to ophthalmopathy over 18 months of follow-up. Hyperthyroidism patients were newly diagnosed, with disease duration under 2 months, and aged 18 to 65 years. Patients with uncontrolled infections, other autoimmune diseases, pregnancy or lactation were excluded. Diagnoses were based on clinical symptoms, serum thyroxine and TRAb, thyroid ultrasound and orbital computed tomography. PBMCs were isolated from about 10 ml of fresh peripheral blood by Ficoll-Paque density gradient centrifugation. Total RNA was extracted with Trizol reagent, and quality was checked on an Agilent 2100 Bioanalyzer.

In this sample, this clonotype turned up many times. The antigen this receptor binds is unknown. Base quality data are lacking; no much larger clone is found one base away. Amplification of TCR beta CDR3 regions was carried out from RNA transcripts. The first round of RT-PCR for the TCR CDR3 was performed with the HTBI primer set and the Qiagen OneStep RT-PCR kit. The libraries were constructed in a second round of multiplex PCR and then size-selected and purified. The libraries were sequenced on an Illumina HiSeq2000 using paired-end 100 bp reads. Under the source paper's analysis protocol: SOAPnuke was used to process the raw data, with reads discarded if the reads contained adapters or uncalled bases, had a mean Phred below 15, or lacked an exact constant-primer or identifier match. High-quality paired reads were merged using COPE v1.2.5, and each unique nucleotide sequence was defined as a clonotype. MiTCR v1.1 was used to align clonotypes to the IMGT TRBV, TRBD and TRBJ reference segments. The analysis included only V-J combinations with a frequency above 0.0001, which together covered approximately 99% of the repertoires. The TCS score was defined as F50 (clonal expansion) divided by E x V (chaos), with BLOSUM62-based TCRdist calculated between CDR3 peptides within each V-J. Welch's t-statistics and random forest reduced 514 V-J features to about 13, which were used in a naive Bayes classifier (R e1071). The raw public reads went through TCRdb reprocessing: fastp at Q25, MiXCR clone calling, in-frame beta chains kept. For every CDR3 protein sequence, its rows merge into one entry that carries the most common genes and DNA. The V and J calls come from TCRdb's annotation, not from the publication. This sample holds 600,000 to 900,000 distinct CDR3 sequences; around 15% were observed only once. Clones ranked in the top ten supply around 8% of the sample.

This chain is built from TRBV28 and TRBJ2-7, and possibly TRBD2, on 5 matching bases. The sample was blood. The sequence came from a man aged 18 to 30 with Graves' hyperthyroidism. The nucleotide sequence is TGTGCCAGCAGTTTCGAGGGCTCCTACGAGCAGTACTTC. Its translation reads: CASSFEGSYEQYF.